This T cell receptor beta chain stems from a study of T cell repertoires in cytomegalovirus infection. Study in general: A matching HLA type, together with CMV infection, was signaled by public TCR beta signatures. General study findings and limits: Within the response measured ex vivo, HLA-C-restricted CMV-specific TCR beta clonotypes were dominant. Carriage of CMV together with the relevant HLA was identifiable through cumulative public TCR beta family frequency.

About this clonotype: Its cognate antigen is unknown.

J lost 8 bases, V lost 6 bases, and 4 bases had no gene match. Germline CDR1 and CDR2: ENHRY and SYGVKD. The length of the CDR3 is 14 residues. TCRdb used MiXCR to reprocess the reads, holding one entry per CDR3 protein. The repertoire holds fewer than 650,000 distinct CDR3 sequences, with around 40% as singletons. The gene calls are TRBV10-3 and TRBJ2-1, with 13 bases lining up with TRBD2. This TCR was sampled from a human donor in good health (CMV status not recorded). Some clones in this sample may be carry-over from other donors' samples. The sequenced sample was cultured PBMCs, obtained from culture after CMV antigen stimulation. Here the CDR3 DNA reads TGTGCCATCAGAGGACTAGCGGGAGTTGATGAGCAGTTCTTC. Protein product: CAIRGLAGVDEQFF.